This TCR beta chain was identified in a study of cytomegalovirus exposure and HLA in healthy donors. With regard to this clone: Its target is not known.

The CDR3 is made up of 12 amino acids. With 2 bases removed from V and 6 bases from J, the gap between germline ends came to 7 bases. Germline CDR1 reads MNHEY; CDR2 reads SVGAGI. General study findings and limits: An analysis was carried out later, and it reportedly showed fewer N-insertions in an Asian-associated ancestry cluster than the approximately 700-donor mean. Reports showed the classifier diagnosing cytomegalovirus status with high specificity and sensitivity.

In the PCR, 60 Vbeta and 13 Jbeta primers were used. TCRdb keeps only in-frame clones here, not all; method: immunoSEQ multiplex PCR. This table has 100,000 to 150,000 clones, approximately 80% appearing once. Healthy bone marrow donors formed the donor group. This TCR was sampled from a young man in good health and CMV-seropositive. The specimen was PBMCs. The chain is built from TRBV6-5 and TRBJ1-1; tentative D call: TRBD1 (5 bases). CDR3 nucleotides: TGTGCCAGCAGTTACAAAGGGGCTGAAGCTTTCTTT. Amino acids: CASSYKGAEAFF.